A selection of T cell receptor beta chains follows, all from one sample in a study of CD8 T cells in ankylosing spondylitis. Using its own MiXCR run on the 5' RACE reads, TCRdb lists one record per CDR3 protein. The table records approximately 550,000 distinct CDR3 sequences, approximately 11% of them present only once. Sequencing was done on a sample of blood, either unsorted or a sorted T cell fraction (not recorded which). These TCRs come from a male donor with ankylosing spondylitis. CDR3s include the opening cysteine and the closing phenylalanine or tryptophan. A D gene is named only where the DNA matches it firmly. Size tells how often a clone was seen (once, few, many) or the class of an expanded clone, and some rows leave it out.

TRBV15	TRBJ1-5	.	few	CATSRDYNQPQHF	TGTGCCACCAGCAGAGATTACAATCAGCCCCAGCATTTT
TRBV24-1	TRBJ2-3	TRBD2	.	CATSDFLAESTDTQYF	TGTGCCACCAGTGATTTTCTAGCGGAGAGCACAGATACGCAGTATTTT
TRBV30	TRBJ1-1	.	.	CAWSVLLFEAFF	TGTGCCTGGAGTGTACTTTTGTTTGAAGCTTTCTTT
TRBV7-2	TRBJ2-3	.	.	CASSLVFVDTQYF	TGTGCCAGCAGCTTAGTATTTGTGGATACGCAGTATTTT
TRBV20-1	TRBJ2-7	.	.	CSATPGQVAGVQYF	TGCAGTGCTACCCCGGGACAGGTGGCGGGGGTGCAGTACTTC
TRBV27	TRBJ2-1	.	few	CASSLFLDTSYNEQFF	TGTGCCAGCAGTTTATTCCTGGACACTTCCTACAATGAGCAGTTCTTC
TRBV7-9	TRBJ2-2	.	.	CASSQPTETKGELFF	TGTGCCAGCAGCCAGCCGACTGAAACAAAGGGGGAGCTGTTTTTT
TRBV27	TRBJ1-5	.	.	CASSLLGTNQPQHF	TGTGCCAGCAGTTTACTTGGTACCAATCAGCCCCAGCATTTT
TRBV7-8	TRBJ1-5	.	.	CASSLDLGMGNQPQHF	TGTGCCAGCAGCTTAGATCTGGGAATGGGTAATCAGCCCCAGCATTTT
TRBV5-1	TRBJ1-2	.	.	CASSLEGGPNYGYTF	TGCGCCAGCAGCTTGGAGGGAGGGCCTAACTATGGCTACACCTTC
TRBV11-3	TRBJ1-2	TRBD1	few	CASSVGGTANYGYTF	TGTGCCAGCAGCGTAGGGGGGACAGCTAACTATGGCTACACCTTC
TRBV6-5	TRBJ2-2	TRBD1	.	CASSHGTGGFGELFF	TGTGCCAGCAGTCACGGGACAGGGGGCTTCGGGGAGCTGTTTTTT
TRBV7-6	TRBJ2-1	TRBD1	.	CASSLAPRTGFNEQFF	TGTGCCAGCAGCTTAGCGCCCAGGACAGGGTTCAATGAGCAGTTCTTC
TRBV29-1	TRBJ1-1	TRBD1	.	CSVDSGGLTEAFF	TGCAGCGTTGATTCAGGGGGACTCACTGAAGCTTTCTTT
TRBV11-2	TRBJ2-2	.	.	CASSIGTSTGELFF	TGTGCCAGCAGTATAGGGACTTCCACCGGGGAGCTGTTTTTT
TRBV20-1	TRBJ1-4	.	few	CSAMLRAATNEKLFF	TGCAGTGCTATGCTTAGGGCCGCAACTAATGAAAAACTGTTTTTT
TRBV7-2	TRBJ2-5	.	few	CASSLVVFETQYF	TGTGCCAGCAGCTTAGTGGTATTTGAGACCCAGTACTTC
TRBV7-9	TRBJ1-5	.	.	CASSLDTGYSNQPQHF	TGTGCCAGCAGCTTAGATACGGGGTATAGCAATCAGCCCCAGCATTTT
TRBV5-1	TRBJ2-5	.	many	CASSSEQETQYF	TGCGCCAGCAGCTCCGAACAAGAGACCCAGTACTTC
TRBV20-1	TRBJ2-3	.	.	CSARRPGDNTDTQYF	TGCAGTGCTAGAAGACCGGGAGATAACACAGATACGCAGTATTTT
TRBV20-1	TRBJ2-7	.	.	CSANGHPTYEQYF	TGCAGTGCTAACGGACATCCGACCTACGAGCAGTACTTC
TRBV7-9	TRBJ1-6	.	few	CASSLVGLSNSPLHF	TGTGCCAGCAGCTTAGTTGGCTTATCGAATTCACCCCTCCACTTT